A single sample is the source of the 29 T cell receptor beta chains below, sequenced in a study of OX40 agonist ivuxolimab in advanced cancers. Measured with immunoSEQ multiplex PCR; TCRdb has only the in-frame clones, and not every one. Of 75,000 to 100,000 clones listed, roughly nine tenths were seen once; the top ten hold less than 3.5%. The sequences come from CD4+ or CD8+ T cells sorted from blood, collected in a trial of the OX40 agonist ivuxolimab. The receptors were sampled from an adult with an advanced solid tumor such as melanoma, head and neck, liver or kidney cancer.

The V call is TRBV5-1, the J call TRBJ2-7, with unresolved D. Germline CDR1 and CDR2: SGHRS and YFSETQ. The CDR3 has 15 amino acids. V lost 0 bases to trimming and J lost 6 bases, with 16 bases between them. CDR3 DNA: TGCGCCAGCAGCTTGGCCCTCTTCGACAATCTCGAGCAGTACTTC. Protein: CASSLALFDNLEQYF.

The V and J genes are TRBV5-6 and TRBJ1-2; D is uncertain. The germline V gene has CDR1 SGHDT and CDR2 YYEEEE. The CDR3 is 15 residues long. Between the trimmed V and J ends, which lost 0 bases and 8 bases, there was a span of 17 bases. CDR3 region: CASSLEGRTANGYTF. For the CDR3, the DNA is TGTGCCAGCAGCTTGGAAGGCCGGACGGCCAACGGCTACACCTTC.

The chain combines TRBV29-1 with TRBJ1-2, with D unresolved. The germline V gene encodes CDR1 SQVTM and CDR2 ANQGSEA. This CDR3 has 11 amino acids. The V and J ends lost 1 base and 7 bases respectively, with 7 bases between them. CDR3 protein: CSVEGGIGYTF. The CDR3 region has the DNA TGCAGCGTTGAAGGTGGCATTGGCTACACCTTC.

The chain carries TRBV7-7 and TRBJ2-7; D is unresolved. The ends were cut back, 5 bases at V and 4 bases at J, with 15 bases in the middle. Germline loops: CDR1 SSHAT, CDR2 FNYEAQ (reference sequence). The CDR3 is 14 residues long. CDR3 sequence reads: CASSLTPTSYEQYF. DNA for the CDR3: TGTGCCAGCAGCCTAACGCCGACTTCATACGAGCAGTACTTC.

The chain's CDR3 is CAWSVSGGYGYTF. The CDR3 coding sequence is TGTGCCTGGAGTGTATCTGGGGGTTACGGCTACACCTTC. V usage is TRBV30 and J usage is TRBJ1-2, with a tentative D call TRBD1 (5 bases). V was shortened by 0 bases and J by 8 bases, with 13 bases between the two germline ends. The CDR3 extends over 13 amino acids. Germline V gene data show CDR1 as GTSNPN and CDR2 as SVGIG (reference sequence). The full variable domain, in which reference TRBV30 and TRBJ1-2 provide the parts outside the CDR3, is SQTIHQWPATLVQPVGSPLSLECTVEGTSNPNLYWYRQAAGRGLQLLFYSVGIGQISSEVPQNLSASRPQDRQFILSSKKLLLSDSGFYLCAWSVSGGYGYTFGSGTRLTVV.

The J gene is TRBJ1-2, the V gene TRBV6-1; D is ambiguous. Germline V lookup: CDR1 MNHNS, CDR2 SASEGT. The CDR3 has 14 residues. The ends were cut back, 5 bases at V and 6 bases at J, with 16 bases in the middle. CDR3 DNA: TGTGCCAGCAGTTCTCGGCCCTTTGACGATGGCTACACCTTC. Protein product: CASSSRPFDDGYTF.

The gene calls are TRBV4-3 and TRBJ1-2, with D possibly being TRBD1 (6 bases). V lost 1 base and J lost 5, with 14 bases in between. Germline assignment: CDR1 LGHNA and CDR2 YSLEER. This CDR3 is 15 amino acids long. The CDR3 here is CASSQAAGAGYGYTF. In DNA, the CDR3 is TGCGCCAGCAGCCAAGCAGCGGGGGCAGGGTATGGCTACACCTTC.

A remark on this clone: This sample includes further DNA sequences coding for the same CDR3. The rearrangement uses TRBV6-5 and TRBJ1-6; 7 bases fit TRBD1. Germline trimming cut 3 bases from V and 9 bases from J; bases unmatched to any gene: 5. CDR1 is MNHEY, CDR2 SVGAGI, per germline. The CDR3 extends over 14 amino acids. CDR3 DNA sequence: TGTGCCAGCAGTTATGGTCAGGGGGGTTCACCCCTCCACTTT. Translating it yields CASSYGQGGSPLHF.

As to this clone: Other DNA sequences in this sample translate to the same CDR3. The chain combines TRBV19 with TRBJ1-1, with D possibly matching TRBD1 (6 bases). V lost 10 bases to trimming and J lost 2 bases, with 14 bases between them. This CDR3 has 13 residues. Germline assignment: CDR1 LNHDA and CDR2 SQIVND (reference sequence). CDR3 residues: CATQGHRNTEAFF. For the CDR3, the DNA is TGTGCCACTCAGGGACACCGAAACACTGAAGCTTTCTTT.

As concerns this clone: The sample holds other DNA sequences that translate to the same CDR3. The chain links TRBV6-4 to TRBJ2-7, with D unclear. CDR3 length: 11 residues. Trimming cost V 2 bases and J 4 bases, with 3 bases left between them. The germline V gene has CDR1 MRHNA and CDR2 SNTAGT. The CDR3, as DNA: TGTGCCAGCAGTGACGGTTACGAGCAGTACTTC. Protein product: CASSDGYEQYF.

V is TRBV28 and J is TRBJ2-5; 7 positions agree with TRBD1. The V segment lost 6 bases and the J segment 5 bases; nucleotides outside the gene matches: 12. The CDR3 has 15 residues. Germline CDR1 is MDHEN and CDR2 is SYDVKM. The CDR3: CASSPPDREWETQYF. The CDR3, as DNA: TGTGCCAGCAGCCCCCCCGACAGGGAGTGGGAGACCCAGTACTTC. Drawing the rest from reference TRBV28 and TRBJ2-5, the complete variable domain is DVKVTQSSRYLVKRTGEKVFLECVQDMDHENMFWYRQDPGLGLRLIYFSYDVKMKEKGDIPEGYSVSREKKERFSLILESASTNQTSMYLCASSPPDREWETQYFGPGTRLLVL.

The gene calls are TRBV27 and TRBJ2-1, with D uncertain. Germline CDR1 reads MNHEY; CDR2 reads SMNVEV (reference sequence). This CDR3 is built from 14 residues. V lost 6 bases to trimming and J lost 2 bases, with 11 bases between them. CDR3 in amino acids: CASSLDGTYNEQFF. The CDR3 DNA reads TGTGCCAGCAGCTTGGACGGTACCTACAATGAGCAGTTCTTC.

This clone has just one count. V usage is TRBV2 and J usage is TRBJ2-7; maybe TRBD1 (7 bases). This CDR3 spans 15 amino acids. Germline CDR1 SNHLY, CDR2 FYNNEI. Trimming cost V 4 bases and J 5 bases, with 18 bases left between them. CDR3 coding DNA: TGTGCCAGCAGTGGGGGTTGGAGGGGGCTAGACGAGCAGTACTTC. Translated: CASSGGWRGLDEQYF.

The chain links TRBV19 to TRBJ1-6, with a tentative D call TRBD1 (6 bases). Trimming stripped 10 bases from V and 3 bases from J, with 10 bases between. The CDR3 extends over 13 amino acids. CDR1 and CDR2 from the germline V gene are LNHDA and SQIVND (reference sequence). The CDR3 region is CATGQFYNSPLHF. The CDR3 region has the DNA TGTGCCACCGGACAGTTCTATAATTCACCCCTCCACTTT. The full variable domain, rest sourced from reference TRBV19 and TRBJ1-6, is DGGITQSPKYLFRKEGQNVTLSCEQNLNHDAMYWYRQDPGQGLRLIYYSQIVNDFQKGDIAEGYSVSREKKESFPLTVTSAQKNPTAFYLCATGQFYNSPLHFGNGTRLTVT.

This sequence joins TRBV9 and TRBJ1-2; tentatively, D is TRBD1 (6 bases). The CDR3 totals 18 residues. CDR1 is SGDLS, CDR2 YYNGEE, per germline. Trimming cost V 4 bases and J 0 bases, with 22 bases left between them. In DNA, the CDR3 is TGTGCCAGCAGCCCTTGGGGAGGGGGGGCGCTTACTAACTATGGCTACACCTTC. Translating it yields CASSPWGGGALTNYGYTF.

This clone was seen only a few times. V and J are TRBV6-5 and TRBJ2-5; D perhaps matches TRBD2 (5 bases). Per germline, CDR1 MNHEY and CDR2 SVGAGI. Trimming pared 6 bases from V and 5 bases from J, leaving 19 bases between. The CDR3 covers 15 residues. DNA of the CDR3: TGTGCCAGCAGCCGTGTAGCGATCACCATGGAGACCCAGTACTTC. Residues: CASSRVAITMETQYF.

This clone showed up just once. This chain links TRBV19 with TRBJ1-1, with 9 bases fitting TRBD1. The V gene's germline CDR1 is LNHDA and CDR2 SQIVND (reference sequence). This CDR3 region has 15 residues. V was pared by 9 bases and J by 0 bases, with 8 bases of the junction left unmatched. The chain's CDR3 is CASKHRGRVNTEAFF. The CDR3 DNA is TGTGCCAGCAAACACAGGGGGCGGGTGAACACTGAAGCTTTCTTT.

The rearrangement joins TRBV7-9 to TRBJ1-2; perhaps TRBD1 as D (5 bases). The CDR3 spans 16 residues. The V gene's germline CDR1 is SEHNR and CDR2 FQNEAQ (reference sequence). V lost 0 bases and J lost 2, with 13 bases in between. CDR3 sequence reads: CASSLAPGVANYGYTF. As DNA, the CDR3 is TGTGCCAGCAGCTTAGCGCCGGGGGTTGCAAACTATGGCTACACCTTC.

The CDR3 nucleotides are TGTGCCAGTAGCCTACGAGACAGGGCCGCCTACGAGCAGTACTTC. Protein product: CASSLRDRAAYEQYF. This chain joins TRBV19 and TRBJ2-7; the match to TRBD1 covers 7 bases. The germline CDR1 and CDR2 sequences are LNHDA and SQIVND (reference sequence). The junction had 10 bases not matched to a gene; V was cut back by 6 bases and J by 2 bases. This CDR3 is 15 amino acids long.

This sequence joins TRBV19 and TRBJ1-5; possibly TRBD1 for D (6 bases). In germline, CDR1 is LNHDA, CDR2 SQIVND (reference sequence). V was clipped by 1 base and J by 6 bases, with 13 bases between them. The CDR3 runs 15 residues. The CDR3 sequence is CASSIGSRGGQPQHF. The CDR3 bases are TGTGCCAGTAGTATAGGGAGCAGGGGTGGTCAGCCCCAGCATTTT.

V usage is TRBV7-3 and J usage is TRBJ2-3; TRBD2 matches 8 bases. J was trimmed by 5 bases and V by 6 bases; bases with no gene match: 4. The CDR3 runs to 13 residues. The germline V gene has CDR1 SGHTA and CDR2 FQGTGA. CDR3 residues: CASSPGRGDTQYF. CDR3 in DNA: TGTGCCAGCAGTCCCGGGAGGGGAGATACGCAGTATTTT.

The rearrangement joins TRBV5-5 to TRBJ2-1; a weak D match, TRBD2 (5 bases). Between the trimmed V and J ends, which lost 1 base and 6 bases, there was a span of 14 bases. CDR1 and CDR2 from the germline V gene are SGHKS and YYEKEE (reference sequence). The CDR3 consists of 15 residues. CDR3 DNA: TGTGCCAGCAGCTTGTCCCCCCGGGAAACCAATGAGCAGTTCTTC. The encoded protein is CASSLSPRETNEQFF.

The rearrangement links TRBV27 to TRBJ2-1; D ambiguous. This CDR3 is built from 14 residues. V lost 6 bases, J lost 1 base, and 10 bases lay in between. Looked up from germline, CDR1 is MNHEY and CDR2 is SMNVEV (reference sequence). The DNA of the CDR3 is TGTGCCAGCAGGTCGGTGGATTCCTACAATGAGCAGTTCTTC. This translates into CASRSVDSYNEQFF.

The CDR3 coding sequence is TGTGCCAGCTCGCTTCCGGGACAGGGCTCCGAGCAGTACTTC. Amino acids: CASSLPGQGSEQYF. The chain uses TRBV18 and TRBJ2-7, with TRBD1 identical over 9 bases. V dropped 6 bases and J dropped 6; count of bases not matched to a gene: 9. The CDR3 has 14 amino acids. The germline V gene encodes CDR1 KGHSH and CDR2 LQKENI.

This chain joins TRBV7-9 and TRBJ2-1; D not certain. Trimming left V 5 bases short and J 10 bases short, with 6 bases between. CDR1 and CDR2 from the germline V gene are SEHNR and FQNEAQ (reference sequence). CDR3 size: 10 residues. CDR3 residues: CASSRVEQFF. The CDR3 DNA reads as TGTGCCAGCAGCCGGGTCGAGCAGTTCTTC.

The gene calls are TRBV10-3 and TRBJ2-2; D may be TRBD2 (5 bases). Trimming took off 7 bases at V and 6 bases at J, with 12 bases between the two ends. Germline V gene sequence: CDR1 ENHRY, CDR2 SYGVKD. This CDR3 contains 13 residues. The CDR3 loop reads CAINALASGELFF. As DNA, the CDR3 is TGTGCCATCAATGCCCTAGCATCCGGGGAGCTGTTTTTT.

The V gene is TRBV7-9, the J gene TRBJ2-7; D is unresolved. Germline CDR1 SEHNR, CDR2 FQNEAQ (reference sequence). The CDR3 runs to 13 residues. The V end was cut by 5 bases, the J end by 3 bases, with 11 bases between. The CDR3 spells CASSPPGDYEQYF. The DNA for the CDR3 is TGTGCCAGCAGCCCGCCAGGAGACTACGAGCAGTACTTC.

The gene calls are TRBV6-5 and TRBJ2-3, with 9 positions matching TRBD2. V shed 5 bases and J 5 bases; nucleotides not matched to a gene: 8. This CDR3 spans 15 amino acids. CDR1 and CDR2 from the germline V gene are MNHEY and SVGAGI. The CDR3 reads CASSLRGRAEDTQYF. Written as DNA, the CDR3 is TGTGCCAGCAGTCTGCGCGGGAGGGCCGAAGATACGCAGTATTTT.

Concerning this clone itself: Other nucleotide sequences from this sample produce the same CDR3. This rearrangement joins TRBV28 to TRBJ1-1; D call uncertain. Between the trimmed V and J ends, which lost 8 bases and 1 base, there was a span of 5 bases. Germline CDR1 and CDR2: MDHEN and SYDVKM. The CDR3 runs 11 residues. Here the CDR3 reads CASGTNTEAFF. For the CDR3, the DNA is TGTGCCAGCGGAACGAACACTGAAGCTTTCTTT.